Here is one T cell receptor beta chain with its context. The donors, all of them Caucasian adults, lived in Nashville, Tennessee. Researchers partitioned CD4+ cells into CD45RA+ naive and CD45RA-negative memory subsets. This record comes from a study of shared clonotypes between healthy human individuals. Background on the study: In total, the donors were two women and a few men aged 18 to 49.

The table came from immunoSEQ multiplex PCR; TCRdb's copy has only in-frame clones and leaves some out. The data contain roughly 2.5 million clones, around 94% of them singletons. Germline lookup yields CDR1 SGHTA and CDR2 FQGNSA. With 5 bases clipped from V and 6 bases from J, the junction kept 6 bases outside the gene matches. The CDR3 extends over 15 amino acids. The chain carries TRBV7-2 and TRBJ1-6; 8 nucleotides align to TRBD1. The receptor's source is a man younger than 35 in good health. Sequencing was carried out using naive CD4+ T cells sorted from blood. Subset meaning: CD45RA+ positively selected. The CDR3 spells CASSATGGGNSPLHF. As DNA, the CDR3 is TGTGCCAGCAGCGCTACAGGGGGTGGTAATTCACCCCTCCACTTT.